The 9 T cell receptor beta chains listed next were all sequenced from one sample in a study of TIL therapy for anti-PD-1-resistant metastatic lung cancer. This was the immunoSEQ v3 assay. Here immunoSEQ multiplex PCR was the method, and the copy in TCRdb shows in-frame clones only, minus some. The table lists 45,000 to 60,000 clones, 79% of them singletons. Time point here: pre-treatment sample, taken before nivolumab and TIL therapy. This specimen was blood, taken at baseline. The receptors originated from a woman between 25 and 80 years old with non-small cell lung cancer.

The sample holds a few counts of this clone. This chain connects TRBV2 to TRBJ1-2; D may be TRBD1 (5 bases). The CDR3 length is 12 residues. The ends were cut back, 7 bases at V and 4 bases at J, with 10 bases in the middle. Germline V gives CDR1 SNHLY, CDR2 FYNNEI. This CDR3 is CASKDISYGYTF. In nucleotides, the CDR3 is TGTGCCAGCAAGGACATTTCCTATGGCTACACCTTC.

In DNA, the CDR3 is TGTGCCAGCAGAGCTTCTGCCGGGGGGGCAGATACGCAGTATTTT. This encodes CASRASAGGADTQYF. The rearrangement uses TRBV27 and TRBJ2-3, with TRBD2 identical over 8 bases. The CDR3 extends over 15 amino acids. From germline, CDR1 is MNHEY and CDR2 SMNVEV (reference sequence). V dropped 6 bases and J dropped 4; count of bases not matched to a gene: 9.

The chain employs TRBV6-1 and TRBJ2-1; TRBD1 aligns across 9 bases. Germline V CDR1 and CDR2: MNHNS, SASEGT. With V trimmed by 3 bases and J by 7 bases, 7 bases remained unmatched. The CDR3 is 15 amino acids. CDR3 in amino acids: CASSDWTGDVNEQFF. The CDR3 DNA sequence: TGTGCCAGCAGTGACTGGACAGGGGACGTGAATGAGCAGTTCTTC.

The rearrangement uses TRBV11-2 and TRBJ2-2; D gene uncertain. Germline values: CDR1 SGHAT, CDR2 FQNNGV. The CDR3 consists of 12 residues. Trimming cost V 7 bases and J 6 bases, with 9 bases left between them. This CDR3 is CASNPAAGELFF. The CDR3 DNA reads TGTGCCAGCAACCCCGCGGCCGGGGAGCTGTTTTTT.

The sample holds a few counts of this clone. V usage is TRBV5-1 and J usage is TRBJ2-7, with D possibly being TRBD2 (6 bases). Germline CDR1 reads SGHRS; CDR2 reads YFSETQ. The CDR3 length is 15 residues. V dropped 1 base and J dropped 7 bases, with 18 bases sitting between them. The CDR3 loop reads CASSLQDGGSREQYF. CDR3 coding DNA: TGCGCCAGCAGCTTGCAGGATGGGGGGTCTCGGGAGCAGTACTTC.

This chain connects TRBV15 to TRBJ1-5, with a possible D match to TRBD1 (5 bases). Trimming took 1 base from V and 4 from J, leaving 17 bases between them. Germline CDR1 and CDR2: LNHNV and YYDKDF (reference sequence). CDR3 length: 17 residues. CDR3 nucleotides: TGTGCCACCAGCAGAGTACCAGGGATAGATGGGAATCAGCCCCAGCATTTT. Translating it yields CATSRVPGIDGNQPQHF.

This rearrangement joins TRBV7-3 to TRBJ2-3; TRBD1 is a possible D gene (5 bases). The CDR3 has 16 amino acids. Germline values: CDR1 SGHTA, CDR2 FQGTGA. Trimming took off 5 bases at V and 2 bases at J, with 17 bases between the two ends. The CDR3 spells CASSLGWGLDTDTQYF. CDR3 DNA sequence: TGTGCCAGCAGCCTCGGGTGGGGCCTGGACACAGATACGCAGTATTTT.

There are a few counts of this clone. The CDR3 DNA reads as TGTGCCATCAGAGGACTAGCGGGAGAGGACAATGAGCAGTTCTTC. It codes for CAIRGLAGEDNEQFF. J is TRBJ2-1 and V is TRBV10-3; 13 nucleotides agree with TRBD2. CDR1 is ENHRY, CDR2 SYGVKD, per germline. The CDR3 contains 15 residues. Losses at the gene ends were 6 bases for V and 5 bases for J; bases not matched to a gene: 4.

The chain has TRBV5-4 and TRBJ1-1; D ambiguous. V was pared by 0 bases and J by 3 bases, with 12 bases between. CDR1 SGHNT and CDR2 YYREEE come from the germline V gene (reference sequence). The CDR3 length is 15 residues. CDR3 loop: CASSLGIVGDTEAFF. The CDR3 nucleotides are TGTGCCAGCAGCTTGGGGATTGTGGGAGACACTGAAGCTTTCTTT.